This is a list of T cell receptor beta chains from one sample in a study of control samples from healthy donors and cancer patients. TCRdb keeps only in-frame clones here, not all; method: immunoSEQ multiplex PCR. Of 100,000 or so clones listed, more than 85% are singletons. Source material: blood. All receptors derive from a woman in her twenties or thirties in good health. The CDR3 runs from the conserved cysteine through the conserved F or W. D genes are given only for firm matches. Part of the rows lack a size; the others show once, few, many or a class for expanded clones.

cdr3_length	clone_size	d_call	v_call	j_call	cdr3_aa	cdr3_nt
13	-	-	TRBV5-1	TRBJ1-2	CASSLAPSDGYTF	TGCGCCAGCAGCTTGGCGCCTTCCGATGGCTACACCTTC
14	-	-	TRBV3-1/TRBV3-2	TRBJ2-5	CASSQDRGQETQYF	TGTGCCAGCAGTCAAGATCGCGGACAAGAGACCCAGTACTTC
16	once	TRBD1	TRBV9	TRBJ2-7	CASSLRGAGTGDEQYF	TGTGCCAGCAGCTTAAGAGGAGCCGGGACAGGGGACGAGCAGTACTTC
11	-	-	TRBV5-5	TRBJ1-1	CASSLGPEAFF	TGTGCCAGCAGCTTGGGTCCTGAAGCTTTCTTT
16	-	-	TRBV15	TRBJ1-3	CATSRDLQGSPNTIYF	TGTGCCACCAGCAGAGATCTTCAGGGAAGCCCAAACACCATATATTTT
16	-	TRBD1	TRBV28	TRBJ1-6	CASSSRDRGPNSPLHF	TGTGCCAGCAGTTCTCGGGACAGGGGACCGAATTCACCCCTCCACTTT
13	-	-	TRBV11-2	TRBJ1-1	CASSPNRNTEAFF	TGTGCCAGCAGCCCAAACAGAAACACTGAAGCTTTCTTT
16	-	TRBD2	TRBV19	TRBJ2-5	CASSIGTSVEQETQYF	TGTGCCAGTAGTATAGGAACTAGCGTGGAACAAGAGACCCAGTACTTC
13	-	-	TRBV19	TRBJ2-3	CASRAGATDTQYF	TGTGCCAGTAGGGCGGGGGCCACAGATACGCAGTATTTT
14	-	-	TRBV2	TRBJ1-5	CASSDRGVSQPQHF	TGTGCCAGCAGTGACCGGGGGGTCAGTCAGCCCCAGCATTTT
15	-	TRBD1	TRBV6-5	TRBJ1-5	CASKPTGESNQPQHF	TGTGCCAGCAAACCGACAGGGGAAAGCAATCAGCCCCAGCATTTT
15	-	TRBD1	TRBV5-1	TRBJ1-6	CASSLGDRGNSPLHF	TGCGCCAGCAGCTTGGGAGACAGGGGAAATTCACCCCTCCACTTT
15	-	-	TRBV5-6	TRBJ2-5	CASSLRDFNLETQYF	TGTGCCAGCAGCTTGAGGGACTTCAACTTAGAGACCCAGTACTTC
12	-	TRBD2	TRBV28	TRBJ2-1	CASSLGFGGAFF	TGTGCCAGCAGTTTAGGGTTCGGGGGGGCGTTCTTC
12	-	-	TRBV27	TRBJ1-1	CASLAWGTEAFF	TGTGCCAGCCTGGCATGGGGCACTGAAGCTTTCTTT
14	-	TRBD1	TRBV2	TRBJ1-2	CASGGTGGWYGYTF	TGTGCCAGCGGGGGGACAGGGGGCTGGTATGGCTACACCTTC
17	few	TRBD1	TRBV25-1	TRBJ2-2	CASSLGGDRGRTGELFF	TGTGCCAGCAGCCTAGGCGGGGACAGGGGACGCACCGGGGAGCTGTTTTTT
16	-	TRBD2	TRBV9	TRBJ2-7	CASSSPSGTFSYEQYF	TGTGCCAGCAGCTCCCCTAGCGGGACCTTCTCCTACGAGCAGTACTTC
14	-	-	TRBV18	TRBJ2-7	CASSPGTTSYEQYF	TGTGCCAGCTCACCCGGGACAACCTCCTACGAGCAGTACTTC
14	once	-	TRBV9	TRBJ1-2	CASSVGTANYGYTF	TGTGCCAGCAGCGTAGGAACAGCAAACTATGGCTACACCTTC
14	-	-	TRBV5-1	TRBJ1-2	CASSLDTPRYGYTF	TGCGCCAGCAGCTTGGACACCCCGCGCTATGGCTACACCTTC
12	-	-	TRBV30	TRBJ1-4	CAWSNARGKLFF	TGTGCCTGGAGTAACGCCCGCGGGAAACTGTTTTTT
14	-	-	TRBV6-5	TRBJ2-7	CASGGPRGSYEQYF	TGTGCCAGCGGGGGGCCGAGGGGGTCCTACGAGCAGTACTTC
16	-	TRBD1	TRBV5-1	TRBJ2-7	CASSPRAGQGGYEQYF	TGCGCCAGCAGCCCTAGGGCAGGACAGGGGGGCTACGAGCAGTACTTC
11	-	-	TRBV28	TRBJ2-7	CASGWAYEQYF	TGTGCCAGCGGGTGGGCCTACGAGCAGTACTTC
14	-	-	TRBV27	TRBJ2-7	CASSLRGGWYEQYF	TGTGCCAGCAGTTTAAGGGGGGGGTGGTACGAGCAGTACTTC
14	once	TRBD2	TRBV30	TRBJ2-7	CAWSLSGRSYEQYF	TGTGCCTGGAGTCTGAGCGGGAGGTCCTACGAGCAGTACTTC
13	-	TRBD1	TRBV6-5	TRBJ1-3	CASEGQTGNTIYF	TGTGCCAGCGAGGGACAGACTGGAAACACCATATATTTT
14	-	-	TRBV25-1	TRBJ1-2	CASSGSLFVYGYTF	TGTGCCAGCAGTGGGTCCCTGTTCGTTTATGGCTACACCTTC
14	-	TRBD1	TRBV6-1	TRBJ1-4	CASSEATGPEKLFF	TGTGCCAGCAGTGAAGCGACAGGGCCTGAAAAACTGTTTTTT
15	few	-	TRBV3-1/TRBV3-2	TRBJ1-4	CASSKAGATNEKLFF	TGTGCCAGCAGCAAAGCCGGGGCAACTAATGAAAAACTGTTTTTT
12	few	-	TRBV5-8	TRBJ1-2	CASSSQYYGYTF	TGTGCCAGCAGCTCGCAGTACTATGGCTACACCTTC
13	-	TRBD1	TRBV28	TRBJ1-5	CASSPTGGQPQHF	TGTGCCAGCAGCCCGACAGGGGGGCAGCCCCAGCATTTT
15	-	TRBD1	TRBV6-1	TRBJ1-6	CASSETTTGGSPLHF	TGTGCCAGCAGTGAAACGACGACAGGGGGTTCACCCCTCCACTTT
14	-	-	TRBV14	TRBJ2-2	CASSQDPGTGELFF	TGTGCCAGCAGCCAAGATCCGGGCACCGGGGAGCTGTTTTTT
13	-	-	TRBV3-1/TRBV3-2	TRBJ1-1	CASKPDMNTEAFF	TGTGCCAGCAAGCCAGATATGAACACTGAAGCTTTCTTT
14	-	-	TRBV5-5	TRBJ1-4	CASSLDGRREKLFF	TGTGCCAGCAGCTTGGATGGCAGGCGGGAAAAACTGTTTTTT
17	-	TRBD1	TRBV7-2	TRBJ1-3	CASSSPGQGARGNTIYF	TGTGCCAGCAGCTCGCCGGGACAGGGGGCTCGTGGAAACACCATATATTTT
14	-	TRBD2	TRBV6-4	TRBJ2-3	CASSSGGVPDTQYF	TGTGCCAGCTCGAGCGGGGGGGTACCAGATACGCAGTATTTT
15	-	TRBD1	TRBV30	TRBJ1-4	CAWSYDRARNEKLFF	TGTGCCTGGAGTTATGACAGGGCCCGTAATGAAAAACTGTTTTTT
15	-	-	TRBV30	TRBJ1-5	CAWSVGHRSNQPQHF	TGTGCCTGGAGTGTTGGCCATAGGAGCAATCAGCCCCAGCATTTT
14	-	TRBD2	TRBV19	TRBJ2-7	CASRGSGRTYEQYF	TGTGCCAGTAGAGGTAGCGGGAGGACTTACGAGCAGTACTTC
19	-	-	TRBV4-2	TRBJ1-2	CASSPTRPGPGDPNYGYTF	TGTGCCAGCAGCCCCACCCGACCGGGCCCAGGAGACCCTAACTATGGCTACACCTTC
15	-	TRBD2	TRBV5-4	TRBJ2-1	CASSALAGSYNEQFF	TGTGCCAGCAGCGCACTAGCGGGGAGCTACAATGAGCAGTTCTTC
15	-	-	TRBV4-1	TRBJ1-1	CASSQPLIGGIEAFF	TGCGCCAGCAGCCAACCCCTAATCGGGGGGATTGAAGCTTTCTTT
15	-	-	TRBV10-3	TRBJ1-4	CAISDRPATNEKLFF	TGTGCCATCAGTGACCGGCCTGCAACTAATGAAAAACTGTTTTTT
21	-	TRBD2	TRBV18	TRBJ2-2	CASSRTLPGGQRGLNTGELFF	TGTGCCAGCTCCCGCACCCTTCCGGGGGGTCAGCGGGGTCTGAACACCGGGGAGCTGTTTTTT
14	-	-	TRBV7-2	TRBJ1-2	CASSLVHSAGSYTF	TGTGCCAGCAGCTTAGTTCACTCAGCAGGAAGCTACACCTTC